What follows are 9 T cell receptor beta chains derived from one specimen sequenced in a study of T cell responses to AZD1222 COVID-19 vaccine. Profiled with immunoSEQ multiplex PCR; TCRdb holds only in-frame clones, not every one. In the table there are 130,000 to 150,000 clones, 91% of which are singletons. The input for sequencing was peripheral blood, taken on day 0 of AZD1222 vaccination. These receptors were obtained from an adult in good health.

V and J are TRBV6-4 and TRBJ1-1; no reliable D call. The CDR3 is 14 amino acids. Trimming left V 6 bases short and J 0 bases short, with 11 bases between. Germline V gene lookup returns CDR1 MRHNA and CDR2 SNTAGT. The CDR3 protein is CASRRTQMNTEAFF. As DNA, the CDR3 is TGTGCCAGCAGGCGGACCCAAATGAACACTGAAGCTTTCTTT.

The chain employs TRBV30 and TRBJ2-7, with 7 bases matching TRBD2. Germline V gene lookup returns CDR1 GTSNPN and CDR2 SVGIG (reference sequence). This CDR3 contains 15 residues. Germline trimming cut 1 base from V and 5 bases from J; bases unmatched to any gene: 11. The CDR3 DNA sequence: TGTGCCTGGAGTGACGATCTGGCGGGAGTCCACGAGCAGTACTTC. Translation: CAWSDDLAGVHEQYF.

The CDR3 DNA reads as TGTGCCAGCAGTGAAGACGGGAGCACTGAAGCTTTCTTT. Amino acid sequence: CASSEDGSTEAFF. This rearrangement joins TRBV6-1 to TRBJ1-1, with D unclear. The CDR3 is 13 residues long. V was pared by 1 base and J by 4 bases, with 7 bases between. The V gene's germline CDR1 is MNHNS and CDR2 SASEGT.

CDR3 protein: CASSLTTGLNTEAFF. For the CDR3, the DNA is TGTGCCAGCAGTTTAACGACAGGGCTGAACACTGAAGCTTTCTTT. The J gene is TRBJ1-1, the V gene TRBV27; 7 nucleotides agree with TRBD1. V was pared by 2 bases and J by 0 bases, with 3 bases of the junction left unmatched. The CDR3 consists of 15 residues. CDR1 MNHEY and CDR2 SMNVEV come from the germline V gene (reference sequence).

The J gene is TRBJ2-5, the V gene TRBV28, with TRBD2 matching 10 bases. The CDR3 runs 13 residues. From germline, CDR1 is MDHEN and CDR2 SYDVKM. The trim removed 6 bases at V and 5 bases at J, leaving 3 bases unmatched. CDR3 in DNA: TGTGCCAGCAGCCGGGGACTAGCGGAGACCCAGTACTTC. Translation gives CASSRGLAETQYF.

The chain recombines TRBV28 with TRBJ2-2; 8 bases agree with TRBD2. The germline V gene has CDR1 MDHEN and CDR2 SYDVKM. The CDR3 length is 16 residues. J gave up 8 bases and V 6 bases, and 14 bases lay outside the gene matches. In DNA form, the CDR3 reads TGTGCCAGCAGGGACGAGTCGGGACTAGGTTTTGGGGAGCTGTTTTTT. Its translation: CASRDESGLGFGELFF.

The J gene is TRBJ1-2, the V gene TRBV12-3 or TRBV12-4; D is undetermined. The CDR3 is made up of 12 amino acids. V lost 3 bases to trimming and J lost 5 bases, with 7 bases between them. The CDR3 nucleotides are TGTGCCAGCAGTTTCCGAGCGTATGGCTACACCTTC. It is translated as CASSFRAYGYTF.

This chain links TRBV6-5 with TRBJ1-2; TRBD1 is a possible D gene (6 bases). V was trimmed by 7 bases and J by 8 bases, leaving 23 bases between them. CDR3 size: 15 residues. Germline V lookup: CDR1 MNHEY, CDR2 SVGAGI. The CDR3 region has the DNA TGTGCCAGCACCCGGGACAAGGCTTCCACCGCGGGCTACACCTTC. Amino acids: CASTRDKASTAGYTF.

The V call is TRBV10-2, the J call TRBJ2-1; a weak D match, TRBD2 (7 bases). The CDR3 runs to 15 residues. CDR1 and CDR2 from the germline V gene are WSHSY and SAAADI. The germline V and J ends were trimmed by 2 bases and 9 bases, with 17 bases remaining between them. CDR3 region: CASSERGNSGGEQFF. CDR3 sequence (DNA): TGCGCCAGCAGTGAGAGGGGGAACTCGGGAGGTGAGCAGTTCTTC.